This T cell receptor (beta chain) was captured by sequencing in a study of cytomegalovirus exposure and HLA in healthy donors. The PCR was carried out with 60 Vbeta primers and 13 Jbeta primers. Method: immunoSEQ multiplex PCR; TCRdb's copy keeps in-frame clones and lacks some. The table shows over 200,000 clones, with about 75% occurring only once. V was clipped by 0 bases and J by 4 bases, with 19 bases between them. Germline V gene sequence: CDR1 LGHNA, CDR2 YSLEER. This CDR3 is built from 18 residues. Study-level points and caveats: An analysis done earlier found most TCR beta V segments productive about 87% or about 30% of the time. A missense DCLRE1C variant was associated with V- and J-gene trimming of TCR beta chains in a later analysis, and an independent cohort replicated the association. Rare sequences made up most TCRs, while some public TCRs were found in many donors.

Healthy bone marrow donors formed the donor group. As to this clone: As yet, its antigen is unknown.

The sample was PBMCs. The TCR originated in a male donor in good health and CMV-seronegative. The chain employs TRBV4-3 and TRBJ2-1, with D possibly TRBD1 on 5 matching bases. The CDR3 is CASSQEPLVGAEYNEQFF. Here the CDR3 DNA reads TGCGCCAGCAGCCAAGAACCACTCGTAGGGGCTGAATACAATGAGCAGTTCTTC.